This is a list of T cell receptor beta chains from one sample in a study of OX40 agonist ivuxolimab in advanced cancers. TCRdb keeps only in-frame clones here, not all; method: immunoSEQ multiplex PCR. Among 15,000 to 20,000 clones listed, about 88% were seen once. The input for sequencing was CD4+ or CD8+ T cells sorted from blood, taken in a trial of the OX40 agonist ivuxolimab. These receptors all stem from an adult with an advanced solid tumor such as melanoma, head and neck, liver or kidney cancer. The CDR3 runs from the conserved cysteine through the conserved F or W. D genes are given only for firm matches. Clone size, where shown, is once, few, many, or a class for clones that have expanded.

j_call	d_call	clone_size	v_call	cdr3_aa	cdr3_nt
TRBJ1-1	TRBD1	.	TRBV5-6	CASSYGQGDTEAFF	TGTGCCAGCAGCTACGGACAGGGGGACACTGAAGCTTTCTTT
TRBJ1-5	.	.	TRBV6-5	CASSPKFGNQPQHF	TGTGCCAGCAGTCCAAAGTTTGGCAATCAGCCCCAGCATTTT
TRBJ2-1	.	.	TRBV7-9	CASSLGTGSSYNEQFF	TGTGCCAGCAGCTTGGGTACAGGGAGCTCCTACAATGAGCAGTTCTTC
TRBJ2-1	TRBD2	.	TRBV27	CASSFSSGDEQFF	TGTGCCAGCAGTTTTAGTAGCGGGGATGAGCAGTTCTTC
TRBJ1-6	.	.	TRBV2	CASSPLEGSSYNSPLHF	TGTGCCAGCAGCCCGCTTGAGGGAAGCTCCTATAATTCACCCCTCCACTTT
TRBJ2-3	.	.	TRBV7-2	CASSLALLVPSTDTQYF	TGTGCCAGCAGCCTAGCTCTACTAGTCCCTAGCACAGATACGCAGTATTTT
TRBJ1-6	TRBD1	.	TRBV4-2	CASSQDRTGSPLHF	TGTGCCAGCAGCCAAGATCGGACAGGGAGTCCCCTCCACTTT
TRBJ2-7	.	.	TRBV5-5	CASSLWSTYEQYF	TGTGCCAGCAGCTTGTGGAGTACCTACGAGCAGTACTTC
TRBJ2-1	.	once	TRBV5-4	CASSLVQGVYNEQFF	TGTGCCAGCAGCTTGGTACAGGGAGTTTACAATGAGCAGTTCTTC
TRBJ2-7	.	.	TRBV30	CAWTRDIYEQYF	TGTGCCTGGACTCGGGATATCTACGAGCAGTACTTC
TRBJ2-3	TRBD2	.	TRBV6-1	CASASSGGGADTQYF	TGTGCCAGCGCGAGTAGCGGGGGAGGGGCAGATACGCAGTATTTT
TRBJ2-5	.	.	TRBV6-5	CASSYSKTQYF	TGTGCCAGCAGTTACTCGAAGACCCAGTACTTC
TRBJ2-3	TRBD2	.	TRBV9	CASSVEGSGVLRGDTQYF	TGTGCCAGCAGCGTAGAGGGTAGCGGGGTCTTAAGGGGAGATACGCAGTATTTT
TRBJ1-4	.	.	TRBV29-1	CSVGGRGPEAEKLFF	TGCAGCGTTGGGGGGCGGGGCCCCGAGGCTGAAAAACTGTTTTTT
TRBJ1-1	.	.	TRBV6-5	CASSIGSGGVSEAFF	TGTGCCAGCAGCATAGGGTCGGGGGGAGTCTCTGAAGCTTTCTTT
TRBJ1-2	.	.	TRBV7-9	CASSLEITGDGYTF	TGTGCCAGCAGCTTAGAGATCACCGGCGATGGCTACACCTTC
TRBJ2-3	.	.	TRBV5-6	CASSLWDITDTQYF	TGTGCCAGCAGCTTGTGGGACATCACAGATACGCAGTATTTT
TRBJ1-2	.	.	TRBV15	CATSTPPGGVDYGYTF	TGTGCCACCAGCACCCCCCCGGGGGGGGTAGACTATGGCTACACCTTC
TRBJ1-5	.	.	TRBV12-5	CASGIPTAGERQPQHF	TGTGCTAGTGGTATCCCTACAGCAGGGGAGCGTCAGCCCCAGCATTTT
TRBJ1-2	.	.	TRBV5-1	CASSTRGPTTRANYGYTF	TGCGCCAGCAGCACACGGGGCCCTACAACACGAGCTAACTATGGCTACACCTTC
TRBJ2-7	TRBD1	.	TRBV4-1	CASSRGQTYEQYF	TGCGCCAGCAGCCGGGGACAGACGTACGAGCAGTACTTC
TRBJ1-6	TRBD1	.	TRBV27	CASTGQDNSPLHF	TGTGCCAGCACAGGACAGGACAATTCACCCCTCCACTTT
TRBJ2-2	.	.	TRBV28	CASSLGPRRPGELFF	TGTGCCAGCAGCTTGGGACCCCGTAGGCCCGGGGAGCTGTTTTTT
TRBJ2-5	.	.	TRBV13	CASSLGEGWTQYF	TGTGCCAGCAGCTTAGGGGAGGGGTGGACCCAGTACTTC
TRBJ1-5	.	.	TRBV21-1	CASSTGSNQPQHF	TGTGCCAGCAGTACAGGCTCCAATCAGCCCCAGCATTTT
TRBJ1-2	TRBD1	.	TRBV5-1	CASSWTGANYGYTF	TGCGCCAGCAGCTGGACAGGGGCTAACTATGGCTACACCTTC
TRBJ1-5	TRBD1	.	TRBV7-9	CASSTSTGGVSQPQHF	TGTGCCAGCAGCACCTCAACAGGGGGCGTGAGTCAGCCCCAGCATTTT
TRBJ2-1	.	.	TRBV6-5	CASRLVDEQFF	TGTGCCAGCAGACTAGTCGATGAGCAGTTCTTC
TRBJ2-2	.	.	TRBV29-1	CSVEGGPTNTGELFF	TGCAGCGTTGAAGGGGGACCGACGAACACCGGGGAGCTGTTTTTT
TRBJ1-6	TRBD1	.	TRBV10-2	CASSGGTGNSPLHF	TGCGCCAGCAGTGGAGGGACAGGAAATTCACCCCTCCACTTT
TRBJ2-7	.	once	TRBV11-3	CASSLDHQGSYEQYF	TGTGCCAGCAGCTTAGATCATCAGGGATCCTACGAGCAGTACTTC
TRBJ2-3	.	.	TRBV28	CASSRIAGAQDTQYF	TGTGCCAGCAGCAGAATCGCGGGGGCTCAAGATACGCAGTATTTT
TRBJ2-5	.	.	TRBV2	CASSGWTEETQYF	TGTGCCAGCAGTGGGTGGACAGAAGAGACCCAGTACTTC
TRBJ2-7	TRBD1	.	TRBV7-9	CASSSVTGGKMYEQYF	TGTGCCAGCAGCTCCGTGACAGGGGGGAAAATGTACGAGCAGTACTTC
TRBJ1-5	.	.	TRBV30	CAWSGRGGQPQHF	TGTGCCTGGAGTGGCAGGGGAGGCCAGCCCCAGCATTTT
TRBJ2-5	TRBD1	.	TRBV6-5	CASQGAQETQYF	TGTGCCAGCCAGGGGGCCCAAGAGACCCAGTACTTC
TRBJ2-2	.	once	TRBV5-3	CARSLCPQPVRGLTGELFF	TGTGCCAGAAGCTTGTGCCCCCAGCCCGTGCGGGGGCTCACCGGGGAGCTGTTTTTT
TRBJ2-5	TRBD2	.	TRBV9	CASSPWGSGGARETQYF	TGTGCCAGCAGCCCCTGGGGTAGCGGGGGGGCCCGGGAGACCCAGTACTTC
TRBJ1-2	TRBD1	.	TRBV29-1	CSAPGTGDGYTF	TGCAGCGCCCCCGGGACAGGGGATGGCTACACCTTC
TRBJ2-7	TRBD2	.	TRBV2	CASSEFAGGPNEQYF	TGTGCCAGCAGTGAATTCGCGGGGGGGCCGAACGAGCAGTACTTC
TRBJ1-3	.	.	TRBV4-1	CASSHFSGPGNTIYF	TGCGCCAGCAGCCATTTCTCAGGCCCTGGAAACACCATATATTTT
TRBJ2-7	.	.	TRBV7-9	CASSPIYEQYF	TGTGCCAGCAGCCCTATTTACGAGCAGTACTTC
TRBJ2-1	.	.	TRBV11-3	CASSISPQGRHNEQFF	TGTGCCAGCAGCATATCCCCCCAGGGGCGCCACAATGAGCAGTTCTTC
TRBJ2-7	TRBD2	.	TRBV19	CASSPAGGGAYEQYF	TGTGCCAGTAGTCCAGCGGGAGGGGGCGCCTACGAGCAGTACTTC
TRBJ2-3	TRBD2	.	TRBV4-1	CASSLLRDYRTDTQYF	TGCGCCAGCAGCCTACTCCGGGACTATCGCACAGATACGCAGTATTTT
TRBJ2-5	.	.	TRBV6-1	CASNYVLETQYF	TGTGCCAGCAATTACGTCCTGGAGACCCAGTACTTC
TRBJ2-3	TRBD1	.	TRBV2	CAIKQGLGDTQYF	TGTGCCATCAAACAGGGGCTGGGGGATACGCAGTATTTT
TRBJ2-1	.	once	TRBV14	CASSIRGNEQFF	TGTGCCAGCAGCATAAGGGGAAATGAGCAGTTCTTC
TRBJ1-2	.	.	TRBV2	CASSEALSLGTF	TGTGCCAGCAGTGAAGCCCTATCGCTTGGGACCTTC